Sequencing of this T cell receptor (beta chain) was carried out in a study of cytomegalovirus exposure and HLA in healthy donors. This PCR relied on a set of 60 Vbeta primers and 13 Jbeta primers. Sequencing was performed with immunoSEQ multiplex PCR; in TCRdb, only in-frame clones are kept and a portion is missing. Here the sample spans 95,000 to 150,000 clones, approximately 74% being singletons. Germline V lookup: CDR1 MGHDK, CDR2 SYGVNS. Trimming cost V 5 bases and J 1 base; bases outside gene matches: 3. The CDR3 runs to 15 residues. The chain recombines TRBV25-1 with TRBJ2-2, with TRBD1 matching 8 bases. Sequencing used PBMCs. This TCR was recovered from a man aged 35 to 55 in good health and CMV-seropositive. The CDR3 spells CASSQTGVNTGELFF. The CDR3 coding sequence is TGTGCCAGCAGTCAGACAGGGGTGAACACCGGGGAGCTGTTTTTT. The variable domain in full, with the rest retrieved from reference TRBV25-1 and TRBJ2-2, is EADIYQTPRYLVIGTGKKITLECSQTMGHDKMYWYQQDPGMELHLIHYSYGVNSTEKGDLSSESTVSRIRTEHFPLTLESARPSHTSQYLCASSQTGVNTGELFFGEGSRLTVL.